The 27 T cell receptor beta chains below all came from one sample that was sequenced in a study of neoadjuvant nivolumab and ipilimumab in lung cancer. Method: immunoSEQ multiplex PCR; TCRdb's copy keeps in-frame clones and lacks some. The sample has about 25,000 clones; 82% are singletons. Sequences were derived from tumor tissue, sampled after neoadjuvant nivolumab, alone or with ipilimumab, at or shortly before surgery. The receptors derive from an adult with non-small cell lung cancer.

This clone was seen only once. Other DNA sequences in the sample encode the same CDR3. The gene calls are TRBV11-3 and TRBJ1-1; weak D call: TRBD1 (5 bases). Germline assignment: CDR1 SGHNT and CDR2 YENEEA. This CDR3 contains 14 residues. Trimming left V 5 bases short and J 2 bases short, with 12 bases between. The CDR3 sequence is CASSLVGTNTEAFF. As DNA, the CDR3 is TGTGCCAGCAGCCTAGTTGGGACCAACACTGAAGCTTTCTTT.

The J gene is TRBJ2-7, the V gene TRBV10-2; 11 bases map to TRBD1. J gave up 5 bases and V 8 bases, and 5 bases lay outside the gene matches. The CDR3 totals 13 residues. The V gene's germline CDR1 is WSHSY and CDR2 SAAADI. The DNA of the CDR3 is TGCGCCAGCGAGGGACAGGGGGTGGACGAGCAGTACTTC. This translates into CASEGQGVDEQYF.

This clone was counted only a few times. The CDR3 sequence: CASSEPRGSGTDTQYF. The CDR3 coding sequence is TGTGCCAGCAGCGAGCCAAGGGGGAGCGGCACAGATACGCAGTATTTT. This rearrangement joins TRBV4-2 to TRBJ2-3; D may be TRBD1 (6 bases). The CDR3 is 16 residues long. Trimming took off 5 bases at V and 1 base at J, with 16 bases between the two ends. Germline V CDR1 and CDR2: LGHNA, YNFKEQ.

The chain is built from TRBV5-1 and TRBJ1-2, with 7 nucleotides matching TRBD1. This CDR3 has 17 residues. With V trimmed by 0 bases and J by 6 bases, 14 bases remained unmatched. Germline V gives CDR1 SGHRS, CDR2 YFSETQ. The CDR3 loop is CASSLAGGGSAVDGYTF. Written as DNA, the CDR3 is TGCGCCAGCAGCTTGGCAGGGGGTGGAAGCGCGGTGGATGGCTACACCTTC.

V is TRBV20-1 and J is TRBJ2-5; the D gene is possibly TRBD2 (6 bases). Deletions cut 4 bases from V and 5 bases from J, with 8 bases between. CDR3 length equals 11 residues. Looked up from germline, CDR1 is DFQATT and CDR2 is SNEGSKA (reference sequence). This CDR3 is CSATGGETQYF. The CDR3 nucleotides are TGCAGTGCTACTGGGGGGGAGACCCAGTACTTC.

This clone has more than one count but fewer than ten. This chain joins TRBV29-1 and TRBJ2-2; D may be TRBD1 (6 bases). This CDR3 is 12 amino acids long. Germline V gives CDR1 SQVTM, CDR2 ANQGSEA. V lost 5 bases to trimming and J lost 4 bases, with 8 bases between them. CDR3 in amino acids: CSVIRGTGELFF. In DNA form, the CDR3 reads TGCAGCGTTATCAGGGGCACCGGGGAGCTGTTTTTT.

This clone is labeled medium-sized. V usage is TRBV4-1 and J usage is TRBJ2-1; 7 bases align to TRBD2. Germline lookup yields CDR1 MGHRA and CDR2 YSYEKL. The ends lost 3 bases at V and 10 bases at J; junction bases unmatched: 0. This CDR3 region has 11 residues. CDR3 protein: CASSQGLEQFF. CDR3 DNA sequence: TGCGCCAGCAGCCAGGGACTAGAGCAGTTCTTC.

This chain connects TRBV5-1 to TRBJ1-1; D is unclear. CDR1 SGHRS and CDR2 YFSETQ come from the germline V gene. CDR3 length: 13 amino acids. The ends were cut back, 4 bases at V and 0 bases at J, with 7 bases in the middle. The CDR3 sequence: CASSPGVNTEAFF. CDR3 DNA sequence: TGCGCCAGCAGCCCGGGAGTGAACACTGAAGCTTTCTTT.

This clone was recorded once. The chain's CDR3 is CAWRGVNQPQHF. The CDR3 DNA sequence: TGTGCCTGGAGGGGAGTCAATCAGCCCCAGCATTTT. The gene calls are TRBV30 and TRBJ1-5; no reliable D call. Germline values: CDR1 GTSNPN, CDR2 SVGIG (reference sequence). The CDR3 extends over 12 amino acids. The V end lost 3 bases, the J end lost 3 bases, and 6 bases lay between the germline ends.

The J gene is TRBJ1-1, the V gene TRBV10-2, with 7 nucleotides matching TRBD1. The germline V gene has CDR1 WSHSY and CDR2 SAAADI. The CDR3 is 14 amino acids. Trimming removed 6 bases from V and 0 bases from J; junction bases left unmatched: 4. This CDR3 reads CASSRQGVNTEAFF. The CDR3 DNA sequence: TGCGCCAGCAGCCGGCAGGGGGTGAACACTGAAGCTTTCTTT.

The chain couples TRBV7-9 to TRBJ2-7, with 9 bases matching TRBD1. V lost 5 bases, J lost 5 bases, and 7 bases stayed unmatched. Germline-derived CDR1 and CDR2 are SEHNR and FQNEAQ (reference sequence). The CDR3 consists of 14 residues. This chain's CDR3 is CASSQGQGTHEQYF. The CDR3 DNA sequence: TGTGCCAGCAGCCAAGGACAGGGGACCCACGAGCAGTACTTC.

This chain connects TRBV20-1 to TRBJ2-1; D unclear. In germline, CDR1 is DFQATT, CDR2 SNEGSKA (reference sequence). The CDR3 extends over 11 amino acids. Trimming left V 5 bases short and J 9 bases short, with 11 bases between. The CDR3 protein is CSAVFSGEQFF. DNA of the CDR3: TGCAGTGCTGTTTTCTCAGGTGAGCAGTTCTTC.

This clone came up once. The gene calls are TRBV5-1 and TRBJ2-7; 7 nucleotides align to TRBD2. V lost 0 bases and J lost 1; bases outside the gene matches: 4. Germline V gene sequence: CDR1 SGHRS, CDR2 YFSETQ. This CDR3 has 15 residues. CDR3: CASSLESGISYEQYF. The CDR3 DNA is TGCGCCAGCAGCTTGGAAAGCGGGATTTCCTACGAGCAGTACTTC.

V and J are TRBV5-1 and TRBJ1-2; 9 bases align to TRBD1. The CDR3 sequence is 15 residues long. V was clipped by 2 bases and J by 2 bases; unmatched bases: 4. Germline values: CDR1 SGHRS, CDR2 YFSETQ. DNA for the CDR3: TGCGCCAGCAGCTTCGATGGGACAGGGAACTATGGCTACACCTTC. Protein sequence: CASSFDGTGNYGYTF.

This clone was detected only a few times. The rearrangement links TRBV27 to TRBJ1-4; TRBD1 might be the D (5 bases). The germline V gene has CDR1 MNHEY and CDR2 SMNVEV (reference sequence). The CDR3 consists of 14 residues. Trimming pared 2 bases from V and 7 bases from J, leaving 11 bases between. CDR3: CASSLAGRGEKLFF. CDR3 coding DNA: TGTGCCAGCAGTTTAGCTGGGAGGGGTGAAAAACTGTTTTTT.

The chain carries TRBV7-9 and TRBJ2-5, with 7 positions matching TRBD2. V dropped 3 bases and J dropped 2; count of bases not matched to a gene: 9. Germline V gene data show CDR1 as SEHNR and CDR2 as FQNEAQ (reference sequence). CDR3 length: 16 amino acids. The CDR3 DNA sequence: TGTGCCAGCAGCTTGTTCCGGGAGGCTCCACAAGAGACCCAGTACTTC. Protein sequence: CASSLFREAPQETQYF.

This clone has a handful of counts. The chain employs TRBV5-1 and TRBJ2-1; the match to TRBD2 covers 9 bases. The germline gives CDR1 SGHRS, CDR2 YFSETQ. This CDR3 comprises 17 residues. The V gene end was trimmed by 4 bases and the J gene end by 1 base; junction bases not matched to a gene: 9. CDR3 sequence: CASSHLAAGGSYNEQFF. CDR3 in DNA: TGCGCCAGCAGCCACCTGGCAGCGGGAGGTTCCTACAATGAGCAGTTCTTC.

This clone was counted a few times. V and J are TRBV5-6 and TRBJ2-5; D call uncertain. The CDR3 contains 13 residues. Germline V CDR1 and CDR2: SGHDT, YYEEEE. Trimming cost V 5 bases and J 0 bases, with 8 bases left between them. In DNA form, the CDR3 reads TGTGCCAGCAGTACGTATCACCAAGAGACCCAGTACTTC. Its translation is CASSTYHQETQYF.

V is TRBV5-1 and J is TRBJ2-7, with 11 bases matching TRBD1. The CDR3 runs to 15 residues. The germline CDR1 and CDR2 sequences are SGHRS and YFSETQ. J gave up 6 bases and V 3 bases, and 8 bases lay outside the gene matches. The CDR3 protein is CASSSTWTGGTEQYF. The CDR3 DNA follows: TGCGCCAGCAGCTCGACCTGGACAGGGGGCACCGAGCAGTACTTC.

The rearrangement links TRBV7-9 to TRBJ2-7; 8 bases map to TRBD1. J gave up 2 bases and V 3 bases, and 3 bases lay outside the gene matches. Germline V gene lookup returns CDR1 SEHNR and CDR2 FQNEAQ (reference sequence). The CDR3 consists of 14 residues. The DNA of the CDR3 is TGTGCCAGCAGCTTTACGACAGGGGCCTACGAGCAGTACTTC. This codes for CASSFTTGAYEQYF.

CDR3 DNA sequence: TGTGCCAGCAGCTTAGAAGGTGCTAGCGGGGTCTACGAGCAGTACTTC. Protein product: CASSLEGASGVYEQYF. The gene calls are TRBV7-2 and TRBJ2-7; 9 positions match TRBD2. CDR1 is SGHTA and CDR2 is FQGNSA in the germline V gene. The CDR3 length is 16 residues. V trimming: 1 base; J trimming: 3 bases; junction bases outside the gene matches: 7.

This chain joins TRBV29-1 and TRBJ2-5; D is undetermined. The CDR3 contains 15 residues. CDR1 is SQVTM and CDR2 is ANQGSEA in the germline V gene. V gave up 3 bases and J gave up 4 bases, with 18 bases separating them. The DNA of the CDR3 is TGCAGCGTTGATTCGGGCGTAGCCTCAGTAGAGACCCAGTACTTC. Translating it yields CSVDSGVASVETQYF.

The chain joins TRBV6-5 to TRBJ2-1; 7 bases agree with TRBD2. The junction had 3 bases not matched to a gene; V was cut back by 5 bases and J by 2 bases. This CDR3 is built from 14 residues. Germline V CDR1 and CDR2: MNHEY, SVGAGI. The CDR3 DNA reads TGTGCCAGCAGTCGGGACTATGCCTACAATGAGCAGTTCTTC. Residues: CASSRDYAYNEQFF.

In DNA, the CDR3 is TGTGCCAGCTCCCTAGCGGGGTTGTTTTCCGGGGAGCTGTTTTTT. Translating gives CASSLAGLFSGELFF. The chain links TRBV11-2 to TRBJ2-2, with 9 positions matching TRBD2. From germline, CDR1 is SGHAT and CDR2 FQNNGV. With 8 bases clipped from V and 6 bases from J, the junction kept 10 bases outside the gene matches. This CDR3 contains 15 residues. The variable domain in full, completed from reference TRBV11-2 and TRBJ2-2, reads EAGVAQSPRYKIIEKRQSVAFWCNPISGHATLYWYQQILGQGPKLLIQFQNNGVVDDSQLPKDRFSAERLKGVDSTLKIQPAKLEDSAVYLCASSLAGLFSGELFFGEGSRLTVL.

The chain couples TRBV29-1 to TRBJ1-2, with TRBD1 identical over 11 bases. The CDR3 runs 14 residues. Per the germline V gene, CDR1 is SQVTM and CDR2 is ANQGSEA. With 5 bases clipped from V and 7 bases from J, the junction kept 9 bases outside the gene matches. The CDR3: CSVTGGQGEVGYTF. In nucleotides, the CDR3 is TGCAGCGTTACGGGGGGACAGGGGGAGGTTGGCTACACCTTC.

V and J are TRBV27 and TRBJ2-5, with TRBD2 matching 12 bases. V trimming: 4 bases; J trimming: 4 bases; junction bases outside the gene matches: 7. The germline V gene has CDR1 MNHEY and CDR2 SMNVEV (reference sequence). The CDR3 runs 16 residues. CDR3 sequence: CASSSWASGRGETQYF. The CDR3 DNA is TGTGCCAGCAGTTCCTGGGCTAGCGGGAGGGGAGAGACCCAGTACTTC.

The V and J genes are TRBV5-1 and TRBJ1-1; D unresolved. The CDR3 runs to 13 residues. With 0 bases removed from V and 5 bases from J, the gap between germline ends came to 8 bases. In germline, CDR1 is SGHRS, CDR2 YFSETQ. Written as DNA, the CDR3 is TGCGCCAGCAGCTTGGTCGGCGAAACTGAAGCTTTCTTT. Its protein is CASSLVGETEAFF.